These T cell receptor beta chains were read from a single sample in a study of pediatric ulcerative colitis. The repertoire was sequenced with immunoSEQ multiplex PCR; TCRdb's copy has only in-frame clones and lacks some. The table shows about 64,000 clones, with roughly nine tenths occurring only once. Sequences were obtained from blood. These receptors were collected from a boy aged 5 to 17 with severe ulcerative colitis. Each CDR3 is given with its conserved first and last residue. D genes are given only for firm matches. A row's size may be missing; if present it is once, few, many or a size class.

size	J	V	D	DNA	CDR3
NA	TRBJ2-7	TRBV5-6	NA	TGTGCCAGCAGCTTGGGCAGATCCGAGCAGTACTTC	CASSLGRSEQYF
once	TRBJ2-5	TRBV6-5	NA	TGTGCCAGCACCACCCGCGCGGGAACCCAAGAGACCCAGTACTTC	CASTTRAGTQETQYF
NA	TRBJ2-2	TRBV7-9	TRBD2	TGTGCCAGCAGCTTATACCGGACTAGCGAGAGCACCGGGGAGCTGTTTTTT	CASSLYRTSESTGELFF
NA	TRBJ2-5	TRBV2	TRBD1	TGTGCCAGCAGTAGAGGGGGCGCCGGCCAAGAGACCCAGTACTTC	CASSRGGAGQETQYF
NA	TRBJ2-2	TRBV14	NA	TGTGCCAGCAGCCAAGATGGCGGGACGAACACCGGGGAGCTGTTTTTT	CASSQDGGTNTGELFF
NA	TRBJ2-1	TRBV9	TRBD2	TGTGCCAGCGGGCTAGCGGGAGGGCACAATGAGCAGTTCTTC	CASGLAGGHNEQFF
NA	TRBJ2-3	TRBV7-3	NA	TGTGCCAGCAGCCCAAGGGCTAGCACAGATACGCAGTATTTT	CASSPRASTDTQYF
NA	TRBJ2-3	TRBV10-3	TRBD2	TGTGCCATTGGGGGACTAGCGGGAGCTGATACGCAGTATTTT	CAIGGLAGADTQYF
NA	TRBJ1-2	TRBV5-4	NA	TGTGCCAGCAGCCCCCCTGGGAGGGAGGGGAACTATGGCTACACCTTC	CASSPPGREGNYGYTF
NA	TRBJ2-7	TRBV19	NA	TGTGCCAGTACAAGAACCGGGACGGACTCCTACGAGCAGTACTTC	CASTRTGTDSYEQYF
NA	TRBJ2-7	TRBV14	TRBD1	TGTGCCAGCAGCCAATACAGGGGCCCCTACGAGCAGTACTTC	CASSQYRGPYEQYF
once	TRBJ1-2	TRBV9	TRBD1	TGTGCCAGCAGCCGGACAGGGGACGGCTACACCTTC	CASSRTGDGYTF
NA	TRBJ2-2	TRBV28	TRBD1	TGTGCCAGCAAACCCGGGACAGGGAACACCGGGGAGCTGTTTTTT	CASKPGTGNTGELFF
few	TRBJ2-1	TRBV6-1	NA	TGTGCCAGCAGTGAAAGCAATGAGCAGTTCTTC	CASSESNEQFF
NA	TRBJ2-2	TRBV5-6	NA	TGTGCCAGCAACCGTGGAGCCGGGACACACACCGGGGAGCTGTTTTTT	CASNRGAGTHTGELFF
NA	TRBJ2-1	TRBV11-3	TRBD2	TGTGCCAGCAGCTTAGGCCGACTAGCGGGAGACGATGAGCAGTTCTTC	CASSLGRLAGDDEQFF
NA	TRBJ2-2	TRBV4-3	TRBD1	TGCGCCAGCAGCCCGACAGACAGGGGGAACACCGGGGAGCTGTTTTTT	CASSPTDRGNTGELFF
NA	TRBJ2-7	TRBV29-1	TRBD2	TGCAGCGCCGAGATAGCGGGAGGAATATACGAGCAGTACTTC	CSAEIAGGIYEQYF
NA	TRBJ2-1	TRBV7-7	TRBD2	TGTGCTAGCAGCGTACTAGCGGGAGGTCGGAATGAGCAGTTCTTC	CASSVLAGGRNEQFF
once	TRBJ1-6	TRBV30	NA	TGTGCCCGGCGGGCAGACGATAATTCACCCCTCCACTTT	CARRADDNSPLHF
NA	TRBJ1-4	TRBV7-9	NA	TGTGCCAGCAGCCTCAGGGAGGAACGGGAAAAACTGTTTTTT	CASSLREEREKLFF
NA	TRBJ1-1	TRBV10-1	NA	TGCGCCAGCAGGAGAGAGATGAACACTGAAGCTTTCTTT	CASRREMNTEAFF
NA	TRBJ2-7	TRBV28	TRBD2	TGTGCCAGCAGCACCTTAGCGGGAGTCGGCGAGCAGTACTTC	CASSTLAGVGEQYF
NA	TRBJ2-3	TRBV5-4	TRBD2	TGTGCCAGCAGCTTCGGTAGCGGGGGGAGCACAGATACGCAGTATTTT	CASSFGSGGSTDTQYF
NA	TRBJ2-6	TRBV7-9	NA	TGTGCCAGCAGCTCTTCAGGAACTGGGGCCAACGTCCTGACTTTC	CASSSSGTGANVLTF
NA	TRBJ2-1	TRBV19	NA	TGTGCCAGTAGGATGACAGGAGACTCCTACAATGAGCAGTTCTTC	CASRMTGDSYNEQFF
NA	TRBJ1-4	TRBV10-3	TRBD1	TGTGCCATCAGGGCGGGACAGGCCCACCCTGCAACTAATGAAAAACTGTTTTTT	CAIRAGQAHPATNEKLFF
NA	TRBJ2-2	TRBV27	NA	TGTGCCAGCCAGACGGGGAACACCGGGGAGCTGTTTTTT	CASQTGNTGELFF
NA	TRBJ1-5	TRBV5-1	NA	TGCGCCAGCAGCTTGCAAGGGTATAGCAATCAGCCCCAGCATTTT	CASSLQGYSNQPQHF
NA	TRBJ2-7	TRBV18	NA	TGTGCCAGCTCATCATCGACTAGTTACGAGCAGTACTTC	CASSSSTSYEQYF
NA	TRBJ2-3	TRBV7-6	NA	TGTGCCAGCAGCTTAGATCTCCCGACTAGCACAGATACGCAGTATTTT	CASSLDLPTSTDTQYF
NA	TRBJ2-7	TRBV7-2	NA	TGTGCCAGCAGCTTAGTGGCCGGGAGAGCGGACGAGCAGTACTTC	CASSLVAGRADEQYF
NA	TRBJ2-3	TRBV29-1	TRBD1	TGCAGCGCCGGGACAGGTTCCACAGATACGCAGTATTTT	CSAGTGSTDTQYF